This entry lists 15 T cell receptor beta chains sequenced from one sample in a study of blood T cell repertoires in COVID-19. The protocol was immunoSEQ multiplex PCR, while the TCRdb copy is restricted to in-frame clones and leaves out a portion. The repertoire includes approximately 150,000 clones, just under 80% of them detected once, and approximately 2% sits in the top ten. Input material: peripheral blood. These receptor sequences come from a woman in her sixties with acute or convalescent COVID-19.

This clone occurred once. The chain uses TRBV5-1 and TRBJ1-2; perhaps TRBD1 as D (6 bases). V was clipped by 1 base and J by 5 bases, with 24 bases between them. The CDR3 length is 18 residues. Germline CDR1 reads SGHRS; CDR2 reads YFSETQ. In nucleotides, the CDR3 is TGCGCCAGCAGCTTGTACGCCGCGGGTGGGACAAGCCTTTATGGCTACACCTTC. Translating it yields CASSLYAAGGTSLYGYTF.

This clone was counted a single time. The chain has TRBV28 and TRBJ2-2; D ambiguous. The CDR3 covers 15 residues. Trimming stripped 5 bases from V and 7 bases from J, with 17 bases between. Germline V gene lookup returns CDR1 MDHEN and CDR2 SYDVKM. The CDR3 nucleotides read TGTGCCAGCAGTCGCAACCGGCGCCGAGGCGGGGAGCTGTTTTTT. It specifies CASSRNRRRGGELFF. The full variable domain, completed using reference TRBV28 and TRBJ2-2, is DVKVTQSSRYLVKRTGEKVFLECVQDMDHENMFWYRQDPGLGLRLIYFSYDVKMKEKGDIPEGYSVSREKKERFSLILESASTNQTSMYLCASSRNRRRGGELFFGEGSRLTVL.

About this clone itself: Other DNA sequences from this sample encode an identical CDR3 as well. The gene calls are TRBV3-1 (or the pseudogene TRBV3-2) and TRBJ1-2; 9 bases fit TRBD1. V shed 1 base, J shed 8 bases, and the junction held 2 bases outside the gene matches. There are 13 residues in the CDR3. CDR1 LGHDT and CDR2 YNNKEL come from the germline V gene (reference sequence). CDR3 residues: CASSQGTGAGYTF. For the CDR3, the DNA is TGTGCCAGCAGCCAAGGGACAGGGGCGGGCTACACCTTC.

V usage is TRBV18 and J usage is TRBJ1-1, with D perhaps matching TRBD1 (6 bases). This CDR3 spans 18 amino acids. Germline V CDR1 and CDR2: KGHSH, LQKENI. Trimming pared 3 bases from V and 0 bases from J, leaving 20 bases between. CDR3 nucleotide sequence: TGTGCCAGCTCACCCCTTCTACAGGGCTTAGGGATGAACACTGAAGCTTTCTTT. Translation gives CASSPLLQGLGMNTEAFF.

This rearrangement joins TRBV28 to TRBJ1-2; D may be TRBD1 (5 bases). CDR3 size: 13 residues. The V end was cut by 2 bases, the J end by 6 bases, with 10 bases between. Per germline, CDR1 MDHEN and CDR2 SYDVKM. The CDR3, as DNA: TGTGCCAGCAGTTTACGGGGGACTGATGGCTACACCTTC. Encoded protein: CASSLRGTDGYTF.

This clone was seen only once. The chain uses TRBV4-1 and TRBJ2-7; D might be TRBD1 (5 bases). Germline CDR1 MGHRA, CDR2 YSYEKL. V was trimmed by 4 bases and J by 4 bases, leaving 20 bases between them. The CDR3 runs to 16 residues. The CDR3 loop is CASSLDRSLPLYEQYF. The CDR3 coding sequence is TGCGCCAGCAGCCTCGACAGAAGCCTCCCCCTGTACGAGCAGTACTTC.

The J gene is TRBJ2-5, the V gene TRBV3-1 (or the pseudogene TRBV3-2); D is perhaps TRBD1 (5 bases). Germline lookup yields CDR1 LGHDT and CDR2 YNNKEL (reference sequence). V lost 0 bases and J 5 bases, leaving 16 bases between the germline ends. This CDR3 is built from 16 residues. The CDR3 spells CASSQEQAPPGETQYF. CDR3 nucleotide sequence: TGTGCCAGCAGCCAAGAACAAGCGCCCCCAGGGGAGACCCAGTACTTC.

This chain links TRBV4-2 with TRBJ2-3; 8 positions match TRBD2. The trim removed 0 bases at V and 3 bases at J, leaving 8 bases unmatched. The CDR3 has 17 amino acids. The germline V gene has CDR1 LGHNA and CDR2 YNFKEQ. CDR3 in amino acids: CASSQDPAGDGTDTQYF. CDR3 sequence (DNA): TGTGCCAGCAGCCAAGACCCAGCGGGGGACGGGACAGATACGCAGTATTTT.

The rearrangement uses TRBV5-1 and TRBJ2-7; 10 positions agree with TRBD2. The CDR3 totals 17 residues. Per the germline V gene, CDR1 is SGHRS and CDR2 is YFSETQ. V gave up 4 bases and J gave up 3 bases; unmatched junction bases: 13. CDR3 bases: TGCGCCAGCAGCGGGTGGACTAGCGGAGTCGATATCTACGAGCAGTACTTC. Its protein is CASSGWTSGVDIYEQYF.

V is TRBV28 and J is TRBJ2-1; 11 bases are shared with TRBD2. CDR1 is MDHEN, CDR2 SYDVKM, per germline. V was clipped by 5 bases and J by 6 bases; unmatched bases: 9. The CDR3 totals 16 residues. CDR3 loop: CASSPLFSGRANEQFF. The CDR3 DNA reads as TGTGCCAGCAGTCCCCTTTTTAGCGGGAGGGCCAATGAGCAGTTCTTC.

The chain has TRBV29-1 and TRBJ2-7; possible D gene TRBD1, 6 bases. V was pared by 6 bases and J by 0 bases, with 9 bases between. The CDR3 sequence is 12 residues long. Germline CDR1 reads SQVTM; CDR2 reads ANQGSEA. CDR3 region: CSVRGGSYEQYF. Written as DNA, the CDR3 is TGCAGCGTCCGAGGGGGCTCCTACGAGCAGTACTTC.

The chain has TRBV15 and TRBJ2-7, with 7 positions matching TRBD1. The CDR3 loop spans 13 amino acids. With V trimmed by 3 bases and J by 5 bases, 4 bases remained unmatched. Germline CDR1 LNHNV, CDR2 YYDKDF (reference sequence). Here the CDR3 DNA reads TGTGCCACCAGCAGGGACAGGCTCCACGAGCAGTACTTC. Amino acid sequence: CATSRDRLHEQYF.

The sample holds one count of this clone. The rearrangement uses TRBV30 and TRBJ1-2; TRBD1 might be the D (6 bases). Germline assignment: CDR1 GTSNPN and CDR2 SVGIG (reference sequence). Between the trimmed V and J ends, which lost 5 bases and 7 bases, there was a span of 8 bases. CDR3 length: 10 amino acids. Written as DNA, the CDR3 is TGTGCCTGGGAGGGGGTTGGCTACACCTTC. This sequence encodes CAWEGVGYTF. The variable domain in full, with the rest retrieved from reference TRBV30 and TRBJ1-2, is SQTIHQWPATLVQPVGSPLSLECTVEGTSNPNLYWYRQAAGRGLQLLFYSVGIGQISSEVPQNLSASRPQDRQFILSSKKLLLSDSGFYLCAWEGVGYTFGSGTRLTVV.

The chain carries TRBV14 and TRBJ2-2; 9 nucleotides agree with TRBD1. In germline, CDR1 is SGHDN, CDR2 FVKESK. This CDR3 has 15 amino acids. V lost 4 bases and J lost 5; bases outside the gene matches: 5. The CDR3 DNA sequence: TGTGCCAGCAGCCCCGACAGGGGGAGTACCGGGGAGCTGTTTTTT. Translated, it gives CASSPDRGSTGELFF.

The J gene is TRBJ1-3, the V gene TRBV27; 8 bases are shared with TRBD1. Per germline, CDR1 MNHEY and CDR2 SMNVEV (reference sequence). The CDR3 is 14 residues long. V lost 6 bases and J lost 7; bases outside the gene matches: 8. The CDR3 DNA sequence: TGTGCCAGCAGCCGACAGGGGACGGGCAACACCATATATTTT. Translation gives CASSRQGTGNTIYF.